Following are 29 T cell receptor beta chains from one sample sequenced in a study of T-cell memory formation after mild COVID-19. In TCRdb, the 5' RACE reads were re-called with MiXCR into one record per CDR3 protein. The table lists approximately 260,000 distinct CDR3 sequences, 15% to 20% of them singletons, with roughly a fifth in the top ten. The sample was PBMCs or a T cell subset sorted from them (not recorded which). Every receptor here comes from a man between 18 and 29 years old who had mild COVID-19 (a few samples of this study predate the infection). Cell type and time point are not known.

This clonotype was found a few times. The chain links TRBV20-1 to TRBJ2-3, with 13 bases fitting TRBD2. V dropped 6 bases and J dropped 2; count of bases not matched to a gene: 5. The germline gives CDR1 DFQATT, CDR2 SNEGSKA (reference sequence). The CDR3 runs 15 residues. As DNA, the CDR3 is TGCAGTGCGACGGGGACTAGCGGGGACACAGATACGCAGTATTTT. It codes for CSATGTSGDTDTQYF.

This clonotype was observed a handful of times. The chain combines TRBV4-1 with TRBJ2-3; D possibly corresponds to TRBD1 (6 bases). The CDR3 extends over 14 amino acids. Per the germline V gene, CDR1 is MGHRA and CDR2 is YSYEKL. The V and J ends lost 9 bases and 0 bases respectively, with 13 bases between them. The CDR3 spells CASKPGHSTDTQYF. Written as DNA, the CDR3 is TGCGCCAGTAAACCGGGACACAGCACAGATACGCAGTATTTT.

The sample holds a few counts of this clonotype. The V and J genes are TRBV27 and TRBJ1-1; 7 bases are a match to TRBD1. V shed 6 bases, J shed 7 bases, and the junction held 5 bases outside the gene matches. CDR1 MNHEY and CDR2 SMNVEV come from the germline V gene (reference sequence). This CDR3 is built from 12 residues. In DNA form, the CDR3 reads TGTGCCAGCAGAAACAGGGGTCTTGAAGCTTTCTTT. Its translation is CASRNRGLEAFF.

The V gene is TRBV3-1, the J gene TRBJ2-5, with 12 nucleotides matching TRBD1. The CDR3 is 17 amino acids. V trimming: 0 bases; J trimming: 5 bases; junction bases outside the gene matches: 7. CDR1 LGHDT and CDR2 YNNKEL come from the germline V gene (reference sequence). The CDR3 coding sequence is TGTGCCAGCAGCCAAGATTTTGGGACAGGGGGCCAGGAGACCCAGTACTTC. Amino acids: CASSQDFGTGGQETQYF.

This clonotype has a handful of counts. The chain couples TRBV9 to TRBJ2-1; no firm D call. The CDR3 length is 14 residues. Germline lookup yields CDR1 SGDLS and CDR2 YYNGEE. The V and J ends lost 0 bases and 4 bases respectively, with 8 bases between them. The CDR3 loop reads CASSVGQIYNEQFF. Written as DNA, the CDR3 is TGTGCCAGCAGCGTAGGGCAGATATACAATGAGCAGTTCTTC.

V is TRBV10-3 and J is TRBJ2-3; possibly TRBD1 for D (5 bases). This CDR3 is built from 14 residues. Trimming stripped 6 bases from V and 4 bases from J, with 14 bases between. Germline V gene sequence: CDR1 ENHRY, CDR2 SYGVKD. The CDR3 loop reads CAIRAVVGADTQYF. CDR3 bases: TGTGCCATCAGGGCCGTGGTAGGGGCAGATACGCAGTATTTT.

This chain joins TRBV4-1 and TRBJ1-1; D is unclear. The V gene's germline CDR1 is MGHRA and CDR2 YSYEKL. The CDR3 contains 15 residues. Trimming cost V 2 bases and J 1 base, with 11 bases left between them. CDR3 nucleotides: TGCGCCAGCAGCCAAAATTACGATCGGAACACTGAAGCTTTCTTT. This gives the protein CASSQNYDRNTEAFF.

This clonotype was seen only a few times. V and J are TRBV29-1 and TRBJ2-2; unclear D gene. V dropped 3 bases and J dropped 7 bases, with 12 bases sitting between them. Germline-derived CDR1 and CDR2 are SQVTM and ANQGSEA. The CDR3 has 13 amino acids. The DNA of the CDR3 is TGCAGCGTTGAGGGGTCGAAGGACGGGGAGCTGTTTTTT. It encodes CSVEGSKDGELFF.

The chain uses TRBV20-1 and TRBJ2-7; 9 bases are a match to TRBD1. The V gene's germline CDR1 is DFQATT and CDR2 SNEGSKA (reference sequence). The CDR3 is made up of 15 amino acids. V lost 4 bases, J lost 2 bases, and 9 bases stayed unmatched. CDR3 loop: CSAISGQGPPYEQYF. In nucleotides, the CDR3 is TGCAGTGCTATCTCGGGACAGGGTCCCCCCTACGAGCAGTACTTC.

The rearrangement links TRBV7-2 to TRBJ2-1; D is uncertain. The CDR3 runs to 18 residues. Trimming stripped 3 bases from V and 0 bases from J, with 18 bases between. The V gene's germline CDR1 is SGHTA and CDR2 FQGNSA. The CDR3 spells CASSFPSAPVSSYNEQFF. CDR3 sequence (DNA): TGTGCCAGCAGCTTTCCTTCAGCTCCTGTCAGCTCCTACAATGAGCAGTTCTTC.

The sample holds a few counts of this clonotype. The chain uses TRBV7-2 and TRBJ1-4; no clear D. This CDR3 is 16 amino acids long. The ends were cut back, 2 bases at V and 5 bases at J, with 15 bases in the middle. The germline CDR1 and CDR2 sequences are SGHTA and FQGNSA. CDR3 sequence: CASSLSGQVRNEKLFF. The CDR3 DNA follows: TGTGCCAGCAGCTTATCCGGGCAGGTTCGAAATGAAAAACTGTTTTTT.

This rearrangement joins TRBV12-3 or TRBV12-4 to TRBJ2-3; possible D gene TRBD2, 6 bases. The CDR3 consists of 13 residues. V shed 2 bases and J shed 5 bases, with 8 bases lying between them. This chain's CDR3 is CASSLRGKDTQYF. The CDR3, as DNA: TGTGCCAGCAGTTTACGGGGGAAAGATACGCAGTATTTT.

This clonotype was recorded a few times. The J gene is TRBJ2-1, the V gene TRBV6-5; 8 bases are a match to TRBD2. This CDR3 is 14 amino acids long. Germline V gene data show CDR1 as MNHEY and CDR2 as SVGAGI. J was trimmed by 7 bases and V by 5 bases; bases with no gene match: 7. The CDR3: CASSMGLGRNEQFF. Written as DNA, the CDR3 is TGTGCCAGCAGTATGGGACTAGGGAGGAATGAGCAGTTCTTC.

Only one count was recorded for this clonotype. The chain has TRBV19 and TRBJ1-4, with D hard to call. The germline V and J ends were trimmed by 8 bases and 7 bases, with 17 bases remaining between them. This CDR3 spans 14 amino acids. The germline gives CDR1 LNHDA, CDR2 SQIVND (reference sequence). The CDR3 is CASATGPSGEKLFF. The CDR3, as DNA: TGTGCCAGTGCGACCGGCCCCAGCGGTGAAAAACTGTTTTTT.

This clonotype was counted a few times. As DNA, the CDR3 is TGTGCCAGCAGCCAGACGCCGTCAAGGCAGTTCTTC. Translation gives CASSQTPSRQFF. The rearrangement joins TRBV7-9 to TRBJ2-1, with D hard to call. Looked up from germline, CDR1 is SEHNR and CDR2 is FQNEAQ (reference sequence). Between the trimmed V and J ends, which lost 5 bases and 12 bases, there was a span of 14 bases. This CDR3 is built from 12 residues.

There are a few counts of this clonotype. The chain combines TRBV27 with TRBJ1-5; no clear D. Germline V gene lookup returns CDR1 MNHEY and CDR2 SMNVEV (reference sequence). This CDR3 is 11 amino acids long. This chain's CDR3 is CVRTGNQPQHF. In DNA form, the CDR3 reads TGTGTACGGACGGGCAATCAGCCCCAGCATTTT.

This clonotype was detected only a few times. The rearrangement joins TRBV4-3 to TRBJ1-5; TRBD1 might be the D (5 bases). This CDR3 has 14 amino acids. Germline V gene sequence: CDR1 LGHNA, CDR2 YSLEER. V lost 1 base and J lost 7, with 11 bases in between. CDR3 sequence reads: CASSQGRGVQPQHF. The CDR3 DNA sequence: TGCGCCAGCAGCCAAGGGCGGGGGGTCCAGCCCCAGCATTTT.

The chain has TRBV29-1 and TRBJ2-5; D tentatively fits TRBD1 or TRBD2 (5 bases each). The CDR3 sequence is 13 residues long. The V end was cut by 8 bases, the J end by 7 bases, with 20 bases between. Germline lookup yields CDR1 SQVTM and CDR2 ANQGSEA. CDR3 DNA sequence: TGCAGCCTTTGGGACGGGGAACGCGGGACCCAGTACTTC. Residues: CSLWDGERGTQYF.

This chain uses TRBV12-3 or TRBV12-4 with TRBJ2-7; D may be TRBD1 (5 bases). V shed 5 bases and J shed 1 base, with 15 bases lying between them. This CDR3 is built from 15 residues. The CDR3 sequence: CASSASVGRSYEQYV. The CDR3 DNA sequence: TGTGCCAGCAGTGCCTCGGTGGGGCGATCCTACGAGCAGTACGTC.

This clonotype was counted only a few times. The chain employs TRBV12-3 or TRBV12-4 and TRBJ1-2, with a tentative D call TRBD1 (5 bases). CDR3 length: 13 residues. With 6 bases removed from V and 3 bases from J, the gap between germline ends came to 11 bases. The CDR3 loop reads CASRRDSDYGYTF. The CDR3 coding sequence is TGTGCCAGCAGGCGCGACAGCGACTATGGCTACACCTTC.

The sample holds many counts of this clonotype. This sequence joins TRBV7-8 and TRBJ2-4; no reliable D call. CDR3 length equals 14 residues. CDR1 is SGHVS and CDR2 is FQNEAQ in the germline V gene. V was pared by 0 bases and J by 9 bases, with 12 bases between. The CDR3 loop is CASSLAMQFSIQYF. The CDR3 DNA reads TGTGCCAGCAGCTTAGCTATGCAGTTTAGCATTCAGTACTTC.

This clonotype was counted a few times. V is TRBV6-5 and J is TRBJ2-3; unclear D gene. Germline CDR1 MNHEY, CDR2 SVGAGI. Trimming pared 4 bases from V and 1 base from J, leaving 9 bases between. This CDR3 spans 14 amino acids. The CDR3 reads CASSSPARTDTQYF. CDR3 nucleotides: TGTGCCAGCAGTTCCCCGGCCCGCACAGATACGCAGTATTTT.

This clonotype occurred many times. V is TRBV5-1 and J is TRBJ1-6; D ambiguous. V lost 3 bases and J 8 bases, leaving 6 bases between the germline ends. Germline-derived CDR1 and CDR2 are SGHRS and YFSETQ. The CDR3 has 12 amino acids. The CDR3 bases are TGCGCCAGCAGCTGGCCTGATTCACCCCTCCACTTT. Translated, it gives CASSWPDSPLHF.

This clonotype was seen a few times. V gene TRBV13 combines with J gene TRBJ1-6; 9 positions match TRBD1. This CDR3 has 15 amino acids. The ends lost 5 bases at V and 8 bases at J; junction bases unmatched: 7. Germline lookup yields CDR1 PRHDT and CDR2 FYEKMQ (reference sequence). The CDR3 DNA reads TGTGCCAGCAGCCGGATGGACAGGGGAGATTCACCCCTCCACTTT. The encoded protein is CASSRMDRGDSPLHF.

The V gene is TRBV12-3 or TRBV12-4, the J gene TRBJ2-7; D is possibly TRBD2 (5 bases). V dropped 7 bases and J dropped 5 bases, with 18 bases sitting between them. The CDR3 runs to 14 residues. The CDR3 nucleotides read TGTGCCAGCACCACGGACTCGGGGTTAGACGAGCAGTACTTC. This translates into CASTTDSGLDEQYF.

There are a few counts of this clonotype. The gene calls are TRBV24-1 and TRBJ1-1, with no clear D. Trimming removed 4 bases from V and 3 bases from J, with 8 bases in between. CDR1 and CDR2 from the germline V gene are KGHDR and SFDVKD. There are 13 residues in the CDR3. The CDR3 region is CATSEGMDTEAFF. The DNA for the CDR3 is TGTGCCACCAGTGAGGGGATGGACACTGAAGCTTTCTTT.

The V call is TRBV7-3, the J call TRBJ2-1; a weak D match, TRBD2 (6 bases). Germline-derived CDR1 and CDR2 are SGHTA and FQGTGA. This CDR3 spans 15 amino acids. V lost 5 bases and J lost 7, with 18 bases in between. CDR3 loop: CASSLPGGSENEQFF. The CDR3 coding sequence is TGTGCCAGCAGCCTCCCTGGGGGGTCGGAGAATGAGCAGTTCTTC.

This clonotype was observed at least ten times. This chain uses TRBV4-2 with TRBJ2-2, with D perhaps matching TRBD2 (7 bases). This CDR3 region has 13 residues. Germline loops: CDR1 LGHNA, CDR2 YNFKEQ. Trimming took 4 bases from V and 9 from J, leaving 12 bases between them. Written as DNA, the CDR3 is TGTGCCAGCAGCCTCCCGGGGGGCCGGGAGCTGTTTTTT. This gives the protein CASSLPGGRELFF.

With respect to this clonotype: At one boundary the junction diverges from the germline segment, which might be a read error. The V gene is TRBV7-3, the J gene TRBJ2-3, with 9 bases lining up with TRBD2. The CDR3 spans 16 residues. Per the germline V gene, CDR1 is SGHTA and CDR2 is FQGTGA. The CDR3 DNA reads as TGCGCCAGCAGCTTCACTGGCGGGGGGGCCCGAGATACGCAGTATTTT. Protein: CASSFTGGGARDTQYF.